Listed below are T cell receptor beta chains from one sample, sequenced in a study of T cells in Graves' hyperthyroidism and ophthalmopathy. Using its own MiXCR run on the multiplex PCR reads, TCRdb lists one record per CDR3 protein. The sample lists some 600,000 distinct CDR3 sequences, about 15% seen once, with roughly 5.7% in the top ten. Sequencing was carried out using blood. These receptors all stem from a woman aged 25 to 39 with Graves' hyperthyroidism that later progressed to Graves' ophthalmopathy. The CDR3 runs from the conserved cysteine through the conserved F or W. A D gene is named only where the DNA matches it firmly. Expanded clones are given a class, and other clones once, few, many or no size at all.

CDR3 length	V gene	D gene	clone size	J gene	CDR3 DNA	CDR3 protein
15	TRBV29-1	TRBD2	NA	TRBJ2-3	TGCAGCGGATCGGGACTAGCGGGAACTTCGGGTACGCAGTATTTT	CSGSGLAGTSGTQYF
16	TRBV7-9	TRBD2	NA	TRBJ2-7	TGTGCCAGCAGCTTTGTCAGGGAGGGCCCCTCGGACGAGCAGTACTTC	CASSFVREGPSDEQYF
17	TRBV28	TRBD2	many	TRBJ2-7	TGTGCCAGCAGTTTCCGGGGGCGCGGGACTAGTGACCACGAGCAGTACTTC	CASSFRGRGTSDHEQYF
16	TRBV5-8	NA	NA	TRBJ2-7	TGTGCCAGCATCACCTCTCCGGACTCCCCCACCTACGAGCAGTACTTC	CASITSPDSPTYEQYF
12	TRBV20-1	NA	few	TRBJ1-2	TGCAGTGCCCTCCGGGGGGGGGGGGGCTACACCTTC	CSALRGGGGYTF
15	TRBV27	NA	many	TRBJ2-5	TGTGCCACCTCCAGCGCCGGGCCATTCCAAGAGACCCAGTACTTC	CATSSAGPFQETQYF
15	TRBV18	NA	few	TRBJ2-5	TGTGCCGGCTCACCACCCTCACTAGGAGGAGAGACCCAGTACTTC	CAGSPPSLGGETQYF
15	TRBV18	NA	NA	TRBJ1-2	TGTGCCAGCTCCCTGACGGCCAACGGGAGGGAAGGCTACACCTTC	CASSLTANGREGYTF
13	TRBV30	NA	many	TRBJ2-2	TGTGCCTGGAGACTTGTAGGGAACGGGGAGCTGTTTTTT	CAWRLVGNGELFF
18	TRBV12-5	NA	many	TRBJ2-5	TGTGCTAGTGGTTTGGTAGAAACGACTTGGGGGCCCCAAGAGACCCAGTACTTC	CASGLVETTWGPQETQYF
14	TRBV29-1	NA	many	TRBJ1-2	TGCAGCGTTGATTCGGGGGCTGACCTCTATGGCTACACCTTC	CSVDSGADLYGYTF
15	TRBV7-2	NA	many	TRBJ2-1	TGTGCCAGCAGCTTAGCTAGCGGAACCTACAATGAGCAGTTCTTC	CASSLASGTYNEQFF
15	TRBV2	TRBD2	many	TRBJ2-1	TGTGCCAGCATGGGCGGGAGGGCCTCCTACAATGAGCAGTTCTTC	CASMGGRASYNEQFF